This T cell receptor beta chain comes out of a study of control samples from healthy donors and cancer patients (dated by TCRdb to about 2020). In the case of this clone: Its cognate antigen has yet to be identified. Base-call qualities are not available, and no considerably larger clone is one nucleotide away.

The protocol used for the library was the immunoSEQ multiplex PCR assay. TCRdb holds this immuneACCESS table with in-frame rearrangements only. Some clones are missing; in checked studies, unresolved V genes explain under half, and the rest has no known cause. Recorded for this sample are approximately 90,000 clones; approximately 89% of them occurred a single time. In total, the top ten clones hold roughly 20% of the sample. The CDR3 runs 15 amino acids, cysteine and phenylalanine included. The retained sequence is limited to the CDR3, 45 bases, with the frame set at the first base. Sequences SNHLY (CDR1) and FYNNEI (CDR2) are obtained from the germline V gene. V loses 4 bases at its end and J loses 3 bases; junction bases beyond the gene matches: 5.

Sequencing input: blood. The chain uses TRBV2 and TRBJ2-3; 9 middle bases align to TRBD1. The TCR sequence derives from a young man in good health. The CDR3 reads CASSGQGVETDTQYF. The DNA is as follows: TGTGCCAGCAGTGGACAGGGGGTAGAGACAGATACGCAGTATTTT.